The T cell receptor (beta chain) described here comes from a study of T-cell memory formation after mild COVID-19. This clonotype showed up just a few times. Its antigen is not known. The CDR3 is 16 amino acids. The V and J ends lost 0 bases and 4 bases, in that order; junction bases with no gene match: 5. CDR1 is MGHRA and CDR2 is YSYEKL in the germline V gene. TCRdb fed the 5' RACE reads into MiXCR, producing one record per CDR3 protein. The data contain hundreds of thousands of distinct CDR3 sequences, approximately 21% of them seen just once; the ten biggest clones take up roughly 8.3%. Study-wide findings and caveats: Clones which contracted sat mainly in CM and EM if CD4+, and in EMRA if CD8+. Pre-infection memory harbored some responding clones, suggesting cross-reactive memory joined.

The chain uses TRBV4-1 and TRBJ2-3; 9 positions match TRBD2. The sample was PBMCs or a T cell subset sorted from them (not recorded which). This TCR was recovered from an adult woman who had mild COVID-19 (a few samples of this study predate the infection). Cell type and time point are not known. The CDR3 nucleotides read TGCGCCAGCAGCCAAGATCGGGGACTAGCTTCAGATACGCAGTATTTT. Residues: CASSQDRGLASDTQYF.